This T cell receptor beta chain was identified during a study of T cell responses to AZD1222 COVID-19 vaccine. The CDR3 loop spans 14 amino acids. The germline gives CDR1 SGDLS, CDR2 YYNGEE. Unmatched junction bases numbered 5, after V lost 2 bases and J lost 7 bases. Repertoires were generated with immunoSEQ multiplex PCR, while TCRdb's copy carries only in-frame clones and drops some. The repertoire has tens of thousands of clones, 89% of them found once; the top ten carry 7.5% to 10%. Investigators merged groups given second doses at roughly 4 or roughly 12 weeks. This clonotype was sampled from an adult who received the AZD1222 COVID-19 vaccine. The material was peripheral blood, obtained 28 days after the second AZD1222 dose. This chain joins TRBV9 and TRBJ1-2, with 10 bases identical to TRBD1. In nucleotides, the CDR3 is TGTGCCAGCAGCGTTCTGACAGGGGGCTTTGGCTACACCTTC. Translation gives CASSVLTGGFGYTF. The whole variable domain, filled in from reference TRBV9 and TRBJ1-2, reads DSGVTQTPKHLITATGQRVTLRCSPRSGDLSVYWYQQSLDQGLQFLIQYYNGEERAKGNILERFSAQQFPDLHSELNLSSLELGDSALYFCASSVLTGGFGYTFGSGTRLTVV.